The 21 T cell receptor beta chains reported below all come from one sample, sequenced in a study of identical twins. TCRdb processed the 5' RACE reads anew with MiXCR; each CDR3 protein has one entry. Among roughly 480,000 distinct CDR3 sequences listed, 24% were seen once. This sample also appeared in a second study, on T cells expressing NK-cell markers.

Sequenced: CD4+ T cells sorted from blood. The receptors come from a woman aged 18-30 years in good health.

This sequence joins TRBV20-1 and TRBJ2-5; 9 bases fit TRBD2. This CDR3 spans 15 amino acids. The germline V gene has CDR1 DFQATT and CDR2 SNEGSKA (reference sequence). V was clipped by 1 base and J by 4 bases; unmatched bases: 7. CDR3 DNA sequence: TGCAGTGCTAGAGGTAGCGGGGGCCTTCTAGAGACCCAGTACTTC. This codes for CSARGSGGLLETQYF.

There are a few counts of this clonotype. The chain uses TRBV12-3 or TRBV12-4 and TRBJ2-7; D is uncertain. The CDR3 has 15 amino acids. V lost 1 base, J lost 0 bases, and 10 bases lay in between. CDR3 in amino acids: CASSLGNLHSYEQYF. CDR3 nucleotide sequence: TGTGCCAGCAGTTTAGGGAACCTACACTCCTACGAGCAGTACTTC.

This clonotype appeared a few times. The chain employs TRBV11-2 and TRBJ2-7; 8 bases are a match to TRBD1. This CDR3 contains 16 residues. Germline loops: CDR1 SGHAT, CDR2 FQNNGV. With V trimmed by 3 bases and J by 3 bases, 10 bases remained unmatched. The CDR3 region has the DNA TGTGCCAGCAGCTTTGACCAGGGGGCGCGAATCTACGAGCAGTACTTC. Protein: CASSFDQGARIYEQYF.

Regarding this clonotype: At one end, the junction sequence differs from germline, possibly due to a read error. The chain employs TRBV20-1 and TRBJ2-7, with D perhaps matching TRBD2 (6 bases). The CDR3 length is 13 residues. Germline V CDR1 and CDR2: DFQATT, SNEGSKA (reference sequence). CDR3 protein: CSARAGNSYEQYF. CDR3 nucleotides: TGCAGTGCCAGAGCGGGTAATTCCTACGAGCAGTACTTC.

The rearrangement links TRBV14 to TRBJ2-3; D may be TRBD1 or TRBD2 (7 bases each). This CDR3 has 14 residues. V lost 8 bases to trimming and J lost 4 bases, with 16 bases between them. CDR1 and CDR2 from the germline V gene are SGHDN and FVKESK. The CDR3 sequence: CASDQTGRADTQYF. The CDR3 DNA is TGTGCCAGCGACCAGACAGGGAGGGCAGATACGCAGTATTTT.

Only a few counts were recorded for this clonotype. For the CDR3, the DNA is TGTGCCAGCAGTTATGGTCCCACCGGGAGGGCCAGCAATGAGCAGTTCTTC. Amino acid sequence: CASSYGPTGRASNEQFF. The V and J genes are TRBV6-2 or TRBV6-3 and TRBJ2-1, with 8 bases identical to TRBD2. Germline V gene sequence: CDR1 MNHEY, CDR2 SVGEGT. The V gene end was trimmed by 3 bases and the J gene end by 6 bases; junction bases not matched to a gene: 13. The CDR3 covers 17 residues.

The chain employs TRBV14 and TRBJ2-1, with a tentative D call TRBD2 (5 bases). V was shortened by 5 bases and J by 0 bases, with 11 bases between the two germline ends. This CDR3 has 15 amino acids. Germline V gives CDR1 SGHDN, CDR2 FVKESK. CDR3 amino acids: CASSSQRSSYNEQFF. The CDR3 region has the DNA TGTGCCAGCAGCAGCCAGCGGAGCTCCTACAATGAGCAGTTCTTC.

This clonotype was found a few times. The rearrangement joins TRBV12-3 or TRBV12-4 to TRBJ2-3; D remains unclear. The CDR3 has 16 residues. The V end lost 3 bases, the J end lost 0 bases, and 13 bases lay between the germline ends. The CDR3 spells CASSLGSAPSTDTQYF. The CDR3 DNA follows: TGTGCCAGCAGTTTGGGCTCAGCGCCGAGCACAGATACGCAGTATTTT.

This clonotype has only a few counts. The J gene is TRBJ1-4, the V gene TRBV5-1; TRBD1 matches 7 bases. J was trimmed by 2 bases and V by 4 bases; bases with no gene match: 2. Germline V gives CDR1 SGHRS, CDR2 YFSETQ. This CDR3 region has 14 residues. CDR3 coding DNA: TGCGCCAGCAGCGGGGGACAGACTAATGAAAAACTGTTTTTT. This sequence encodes CASSGGQTNEKLFF.

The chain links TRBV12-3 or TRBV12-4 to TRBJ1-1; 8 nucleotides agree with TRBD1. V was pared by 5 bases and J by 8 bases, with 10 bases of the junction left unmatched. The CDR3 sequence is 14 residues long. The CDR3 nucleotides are TGTGCCAGCAGTCGGACAGGGTGGTTTTTAGAAGCTTTCTTT. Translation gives CASSRTGWFLEAFF.

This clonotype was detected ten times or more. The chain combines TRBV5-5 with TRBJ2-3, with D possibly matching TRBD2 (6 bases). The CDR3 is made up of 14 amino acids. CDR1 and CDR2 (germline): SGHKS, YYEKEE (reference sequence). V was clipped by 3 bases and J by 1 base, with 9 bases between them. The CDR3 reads CASSSRGGTDTQYF. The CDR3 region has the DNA TGTGCCAGCAGCTCACGCGGGGGCACAGATACGCAGTATTTT.

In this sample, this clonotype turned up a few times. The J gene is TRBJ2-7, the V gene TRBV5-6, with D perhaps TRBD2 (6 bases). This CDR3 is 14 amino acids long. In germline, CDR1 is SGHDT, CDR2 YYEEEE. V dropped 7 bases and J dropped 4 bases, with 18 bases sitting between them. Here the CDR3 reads CASEENGGKYEQYF. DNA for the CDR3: TGTGCCAGCGAAGAGAATGGGGGGAAATACGAGCAGTACTTC. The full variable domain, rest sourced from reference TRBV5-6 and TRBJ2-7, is DAGVTQSPTHLIKTRGQQVTLRCSPKSGHDTVSWYQQALGQGPQFIFQYYEEEERQRGNFPDRFSGHQFPNYSSELNVNALLLGDSALYLCASEENGGKYEQYFGPGTRLTVT.

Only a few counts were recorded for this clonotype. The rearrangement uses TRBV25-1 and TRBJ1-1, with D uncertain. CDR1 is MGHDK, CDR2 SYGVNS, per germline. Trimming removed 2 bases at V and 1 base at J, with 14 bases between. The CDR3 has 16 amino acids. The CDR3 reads CASSEKGIARNTEAFF. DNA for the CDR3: TGTGCCAGCAGTGAAAAGGGCATAGCCAGGAACACTGAAGCTTTCTTT.

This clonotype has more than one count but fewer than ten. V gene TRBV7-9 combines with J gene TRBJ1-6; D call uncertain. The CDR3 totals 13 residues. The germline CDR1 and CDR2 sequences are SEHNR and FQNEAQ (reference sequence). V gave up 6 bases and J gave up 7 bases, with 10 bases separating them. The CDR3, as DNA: TGTGCCAGCAGGAGGACTGGGAATTCACCCCTCCACTTT. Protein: CASRRTGNSPLHF. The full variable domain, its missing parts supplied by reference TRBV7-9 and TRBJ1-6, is DTGVSQNPRHKITKRGQNVTFRCDPISEHNRLYWYRQTLGQGPEFLTYFQNEAQLEKSRLLSDRFSAERPKGSFSTLEIQRTEQGDSAMYLCASRRTGNSPLHFGNGTRLTVT.

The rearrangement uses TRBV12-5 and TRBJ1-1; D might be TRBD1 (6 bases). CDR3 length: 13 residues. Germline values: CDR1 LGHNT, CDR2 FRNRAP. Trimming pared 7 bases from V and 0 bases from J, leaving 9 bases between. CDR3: CASARGLNTEAFF. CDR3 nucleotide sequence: TGTGCTAGTGCCAGGGGTTTGAACACTGAAGCTTTCTTT.

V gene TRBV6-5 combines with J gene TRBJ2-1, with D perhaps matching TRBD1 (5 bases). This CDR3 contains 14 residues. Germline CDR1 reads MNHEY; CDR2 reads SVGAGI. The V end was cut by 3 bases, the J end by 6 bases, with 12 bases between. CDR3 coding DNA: TGTGCCAGCAGTTATGGCAGGGAAGGCAATGAGCAGTTCTTC. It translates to CASSYGREGNEQFF.

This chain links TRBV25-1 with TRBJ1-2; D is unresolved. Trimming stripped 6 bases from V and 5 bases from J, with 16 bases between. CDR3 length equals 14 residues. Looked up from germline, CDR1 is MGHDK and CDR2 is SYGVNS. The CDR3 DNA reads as TGTGCCAGCAGCGGTCTAGAGTTATTGTATGGCTACACCTTC. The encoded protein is CASSGLELLYGYTF.

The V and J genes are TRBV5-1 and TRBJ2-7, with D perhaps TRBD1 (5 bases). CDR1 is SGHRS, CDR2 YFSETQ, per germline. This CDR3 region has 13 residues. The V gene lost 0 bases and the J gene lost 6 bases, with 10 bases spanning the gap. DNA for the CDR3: TGCGCCAGCAGCTTGGACAGGCCAGCCGAGCAGTACTTC. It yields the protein CASSLDRPAEQYF.

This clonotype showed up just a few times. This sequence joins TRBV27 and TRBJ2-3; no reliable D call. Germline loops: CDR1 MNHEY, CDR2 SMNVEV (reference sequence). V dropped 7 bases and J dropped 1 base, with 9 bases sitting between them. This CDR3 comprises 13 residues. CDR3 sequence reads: CASIPRGTDTQYF. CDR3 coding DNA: TGTGCCAGCATCCCACGGGGCACAGATACGCAGTATTTT.

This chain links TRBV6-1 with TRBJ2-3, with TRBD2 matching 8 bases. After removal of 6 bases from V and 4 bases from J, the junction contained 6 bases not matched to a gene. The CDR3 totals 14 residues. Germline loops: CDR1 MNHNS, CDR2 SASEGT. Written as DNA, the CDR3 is TGTGCCAGCAGGCCGGGACTAGAGGCAGATACGCAGTATTTT. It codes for CASRPGLEADTQYF.

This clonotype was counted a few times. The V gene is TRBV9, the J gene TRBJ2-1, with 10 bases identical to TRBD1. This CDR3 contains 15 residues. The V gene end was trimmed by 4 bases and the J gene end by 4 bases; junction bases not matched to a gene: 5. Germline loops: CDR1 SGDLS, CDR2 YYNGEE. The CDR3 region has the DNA TGTGCCAGCAGCCCGGACAGGGGGAAGTACAATGAGCAGTTCTTC. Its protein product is CASSPDRGKYNEQFF.